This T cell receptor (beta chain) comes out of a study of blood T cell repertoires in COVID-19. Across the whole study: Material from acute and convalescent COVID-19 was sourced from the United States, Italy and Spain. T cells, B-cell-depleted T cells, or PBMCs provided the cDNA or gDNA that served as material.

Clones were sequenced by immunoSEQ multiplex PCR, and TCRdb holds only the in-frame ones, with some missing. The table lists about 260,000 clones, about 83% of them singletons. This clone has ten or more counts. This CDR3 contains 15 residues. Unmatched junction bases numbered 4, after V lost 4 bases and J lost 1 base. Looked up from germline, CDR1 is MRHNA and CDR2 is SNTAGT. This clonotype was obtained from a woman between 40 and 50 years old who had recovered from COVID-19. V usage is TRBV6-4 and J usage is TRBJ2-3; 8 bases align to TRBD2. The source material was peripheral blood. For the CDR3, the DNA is TGTGCCAGCAGTGTTAGCGGGGATGGCACAGATACGCAGTATTTT. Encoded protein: CASSVSGDGTDTQYF.